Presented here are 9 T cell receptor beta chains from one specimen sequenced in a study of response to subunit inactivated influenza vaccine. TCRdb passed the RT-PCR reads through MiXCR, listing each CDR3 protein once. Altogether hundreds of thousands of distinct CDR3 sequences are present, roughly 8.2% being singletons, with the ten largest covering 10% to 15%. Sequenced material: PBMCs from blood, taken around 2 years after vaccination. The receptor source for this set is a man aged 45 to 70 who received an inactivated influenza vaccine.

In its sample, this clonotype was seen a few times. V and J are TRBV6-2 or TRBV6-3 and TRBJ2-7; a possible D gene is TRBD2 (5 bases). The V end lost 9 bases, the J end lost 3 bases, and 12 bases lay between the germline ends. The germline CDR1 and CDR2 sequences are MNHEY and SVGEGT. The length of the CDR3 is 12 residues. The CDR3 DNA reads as TGTGCCAGATCCGGGATTCGCTACGAGCAGTACTTC. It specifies CARSGIRYEQYF.

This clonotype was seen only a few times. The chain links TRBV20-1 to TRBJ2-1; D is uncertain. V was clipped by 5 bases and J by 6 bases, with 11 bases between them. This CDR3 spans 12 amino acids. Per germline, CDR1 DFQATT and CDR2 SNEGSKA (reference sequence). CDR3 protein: CSALPRTNEQFF. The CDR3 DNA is TGCAGTGCTCTACCTAGGACCAATGAGCAGTTCTTC.

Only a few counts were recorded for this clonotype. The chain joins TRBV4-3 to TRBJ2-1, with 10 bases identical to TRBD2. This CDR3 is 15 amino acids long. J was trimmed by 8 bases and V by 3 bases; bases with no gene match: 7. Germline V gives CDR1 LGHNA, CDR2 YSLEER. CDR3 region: CASSQDSGRSYEQFF. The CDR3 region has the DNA TGCGCCAGCAGCCAGGATAGCGGGAGGAGCTATGAGCAGTTCTTC.

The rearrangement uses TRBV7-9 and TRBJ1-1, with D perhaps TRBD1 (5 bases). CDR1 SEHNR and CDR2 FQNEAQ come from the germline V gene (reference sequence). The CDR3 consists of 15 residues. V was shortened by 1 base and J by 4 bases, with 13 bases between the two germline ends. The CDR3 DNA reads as TGTGCCAGCAGCTTAGGCTTGGGGGTCGCCACTGAAGCTTTCTTT. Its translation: CASSLGLGVATEAFF.

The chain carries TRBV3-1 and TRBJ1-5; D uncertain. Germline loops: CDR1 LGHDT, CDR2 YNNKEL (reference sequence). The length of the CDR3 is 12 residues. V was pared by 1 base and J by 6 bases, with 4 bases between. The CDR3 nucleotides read TGTGCCAGCAGCCAAGCTGGTCAGCCCCAGCATTTT. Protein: CASSQAGQPQHF.

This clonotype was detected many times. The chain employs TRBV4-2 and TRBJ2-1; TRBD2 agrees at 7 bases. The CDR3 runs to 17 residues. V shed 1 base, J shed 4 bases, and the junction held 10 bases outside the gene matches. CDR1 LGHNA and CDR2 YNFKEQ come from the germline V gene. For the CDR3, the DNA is TGTGCCAGCAGCCAAGTTTTGCGGGGGAGAAAATACAATGAGCAGTTCTTC. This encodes CASSQVLRGRKYNEQFF.

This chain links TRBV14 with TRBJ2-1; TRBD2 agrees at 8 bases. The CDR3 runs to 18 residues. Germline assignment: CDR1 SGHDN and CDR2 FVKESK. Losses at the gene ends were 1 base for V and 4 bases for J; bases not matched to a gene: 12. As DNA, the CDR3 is TGTGCCAGCAGCCAAGTACCGGGACTAGTGCGGTCGTACAATGAGCAGTTCTTC. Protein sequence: CASSQVPGLVRSYNEQFF.

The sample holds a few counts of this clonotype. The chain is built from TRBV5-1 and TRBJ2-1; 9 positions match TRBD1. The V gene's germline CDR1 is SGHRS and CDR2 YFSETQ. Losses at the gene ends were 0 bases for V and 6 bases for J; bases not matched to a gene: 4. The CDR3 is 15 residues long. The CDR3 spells CASSLAGTGPNEQFF. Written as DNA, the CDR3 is TGCGCCAGCAGCTTGGCCGGGACAGGGCCCAATGAGCAGTTCTTC. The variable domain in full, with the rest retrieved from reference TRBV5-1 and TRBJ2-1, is KAGVTQTPRYLIKTRGQQVTLSCSPISGHRSVSWYQQTPGQGLQFLFEYFSETQRNKGNFPGRFSGRQFSNSRSEMNVSTLELGDSALYLCASSLAGTGPNEQFFGPGTRLTVL.

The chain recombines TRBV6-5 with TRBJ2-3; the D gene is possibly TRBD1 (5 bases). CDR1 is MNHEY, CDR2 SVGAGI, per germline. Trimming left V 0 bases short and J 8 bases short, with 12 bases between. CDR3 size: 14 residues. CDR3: CASSYSNRQGTQYF. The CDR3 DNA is TGTGCCAGCAGTTACTCGAACCGGCAGGGTACGCAGTATTTT.